This TCR beta chain is from a study of blood T cells in healthy people across ages. For the second PCR, which ran for 7 to 11 cycles, a sample-barcoded 5' primer and a J-beta primer mix were used. One entry per CDR3 protein results from TCRdb running MiXCR on the 5' RACE reads. This table has 850,000 to 1,000,000 distinct CDR3 sequences, roughly half appearing once. After removal of 1 base from V and 0 bases from J, the junction contained 4 bases not matched to a gene. This CDR3 comprises 17 residues. CDR1 and CDR2 (germline): PRHDT, FYEKMQ (reference sequence). This sequence was found in a woman aged 55-75 years in good health. This chain connects TRBV13 to TRBJ2-5; 11 bases are shared with TRBD1. Sequencing was performed on blood. The CDR3 spells CASSLEGTGGYQETQYF. The CDR3 DNA follows: TGTGCCAGCAGCTTAGAAGGGACAGGGGGGTACCAAGAGACCCAGTACTTC.